The rows below give T cell receptor beta chains drawn from one sample of a study of Ad26.COV2.S vaccination and SARS-CoV-2 variants. Only in-frame clones appear in the TCRdb table, and some are missing; sequencing was by immunoSEQ multiplex PCR. The repertoire includes 180,000 or so clones, 87% of them detected once, and over 4.5% sits in the top ten. Sequenced material: peripheral blood, taken after recovery from COVID-19. The source is a human donor who had recovered from COVID-19. The CDR3 runs from the conserved cysteine through the conserved F or W. Each record gives: V gene, CDR3 protein.

TRBV15 CATSRDAGAQYF
TRBV10-3 CAISEGWDTEAFF
TRBV3-1/TRBV3-2 CASSPTFTGSMETEQFF
TRBV18 CASSPGHENYGYTF
TRBV27 CASSLHFRDEQYF
TRBV7-9 CASSLVLAGGRDTQYF
TRBV6-4 CASSDPPLGNEQFF
TRBV30 CAWSGGYTDTQYF
TRBV29-1 CSVRVSTNYGYTF
TRBV28 CASSLIGPMNTEAFF
TRBV19 CASSIARASGQGYNEQFF
TRBV5-1 CASSPGDRYTGELFF
TRBV7-3 CASSLTTGNTGELFF
TRBV6-5 CASTPEAGQETQYF
TRBV27 CASSLERGIVNTEAFF
TRBV4-1 CASSLGALGDGYTF
TRBV19 CASSIRRGYEQYF
TRBV5-8 CASSFPGQSGNTIYF
TRBV7-9 CASRADRKSPGELFF
TRBV7-3 CASRLSGSGYTF
TRBV7-4 CASSLGTNPYEQYF
TRBV11-3 CASSLESGYEQFF
TRBV9 CASSPSGGETQYF
TRBV11-1 CASSLSDAIGGFF
TRBV6-5 CASQTWGPTNEKLFF
TRBV5-1 CASREIYSSYNEQFF
TRBV2 CASRRGVEETQYF
TRBV7-6 CASSLGGQPYNEQFF
TRBV9 CASSVAPIQSGTEAFF
TRBV5-8 CASSWVGLAGYNEQFF
TRBV5-1 CASSQTRVQTGELFF
TRBV19 CASSVDRGLNGYTF
TRBV28 CASSALGQGAGETQYF
TRBV11-2 CASSPQWNTEAFF